These 2 T cell receptor beta chains originate from one sample sequenced in a study of early T cells in non-severe SARS-CoV-2 infection (dated by TCRdb to about 2021). To prepare the library, 5' RACE was applied. TCRdb records NextSeq 500 as the sequencer. Starting from the raw public reads, TCRdb applied fastp trimming at Q25, assembled clones with MiXCR and retained in-frame beta chains. Each entry is one CDR3 protein sequence, shown with its most common DNA and genes. The sample table lists fewer than 35,000 distinct CDR3 sequences, approximately 5.3% of them with a count of one. Roughly 6.5% of the sample comes from the top ten. Sequenced sample: whole blood. These receptors originate from an adult who was a healthcare worker with PCR-confirmed SARS-CoV-2 infection or an uninfected control (not recorded which).

Points on this clonotype: With a much larger clone just one base away, this may be a read error. The chain couples TRBV2 to TRBJ2-7; no clear D. Germline CDR1 is SNHLY and CDR2 is FYNNEI. This CDR3 contains 12 residues. Trimming stripped 6 bases from V and 7 bases from J, with 13 bases between. The CDR3 reads CASRERRQEQYF. CDR3 coding DNA: TGTGCCAGCAGGGAGAGGAGACAAGAGCAGTACTTC.

This clonotype was found a few times. V gene TRBV24-1 combines with J gene TRBJ2-1; a weak D match, TRBD1 (7 bases). The germline V gene encodes CDR1 KGHDR and CDR2 SFDVKD. Trimming removed 9 bases at V and 10 bases at J, with 21 bases between. This CDR3 is 14 amino acids long. The CDR3 is CATPRRDRSREQFF. In DNA, the CDR3 is TGTGCCACCCCACGGCGGGACAGATCAAGGGAGCAGTTCTTC.